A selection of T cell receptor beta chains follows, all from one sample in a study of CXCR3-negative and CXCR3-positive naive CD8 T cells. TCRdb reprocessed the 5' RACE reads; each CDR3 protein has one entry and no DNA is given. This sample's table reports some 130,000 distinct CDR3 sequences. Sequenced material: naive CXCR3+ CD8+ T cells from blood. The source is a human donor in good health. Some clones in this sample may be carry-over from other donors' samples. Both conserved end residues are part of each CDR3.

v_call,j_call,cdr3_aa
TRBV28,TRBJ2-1,CASKGAGTSGAYNEQFF
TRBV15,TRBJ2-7,CATSRVKGGSEQYF
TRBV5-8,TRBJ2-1,CASSYLGGRIYNEQFF
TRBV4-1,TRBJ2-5,CASSQEYAIGETQYF
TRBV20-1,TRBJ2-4,CSARDQTSGAIVIQYF
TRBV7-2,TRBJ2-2,CASSFWTDTGELFF
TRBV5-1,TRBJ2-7,CASSPWGDTYEQYF
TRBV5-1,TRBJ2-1,CASSLEPGNEQFF
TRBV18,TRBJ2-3,CASLPPAEDTQYF
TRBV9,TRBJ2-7,CASSQGTGNSYEQYF
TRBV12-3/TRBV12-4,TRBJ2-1,CASRDQGAQFF
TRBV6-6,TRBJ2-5,CASSWGLAGGLETQYF
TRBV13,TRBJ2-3,CASSQAGFRPDTQYF
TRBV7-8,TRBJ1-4,CASSQWETNEKLFF
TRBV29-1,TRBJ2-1,CSVLAQSNEQFF
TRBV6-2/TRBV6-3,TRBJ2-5,CASSQTSEQETQYF
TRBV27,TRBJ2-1,CASRLAGISYNEQFF
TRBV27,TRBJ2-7,CASSPWEDNSYEQYF
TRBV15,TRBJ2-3,CATSSRGDTQYF
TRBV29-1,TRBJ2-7,CSVAGTPKPYEQYF
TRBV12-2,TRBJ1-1,CASRLDVGSGGANTEAFF
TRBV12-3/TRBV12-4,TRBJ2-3,CASSPPGEPDTQYF
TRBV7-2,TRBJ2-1,CASSLRRGYNEQFF
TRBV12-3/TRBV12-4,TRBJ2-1,CASSPHRDRGSGEQFF
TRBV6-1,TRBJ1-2,CASSLPPGPPNYGYTF
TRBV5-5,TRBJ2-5,CASSSGLAGAETQYF
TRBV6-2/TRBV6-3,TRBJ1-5,CASSYSEGSQPQHF
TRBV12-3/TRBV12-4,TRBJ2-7,CASTPPEGTGEQYF
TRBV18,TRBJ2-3,CASSPPVAGPTDTQYF
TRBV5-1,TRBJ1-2,CASTRQGAGAYGYTF
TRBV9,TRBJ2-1,CASSVSRGFDNEQFF
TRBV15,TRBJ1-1,CATSRGVGNTEAFF
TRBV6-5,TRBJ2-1,CASSYSPEGYNEQFF
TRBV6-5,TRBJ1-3,CASSPGGVTGNTIYF
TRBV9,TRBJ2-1,CASSVAVGSWGQFF
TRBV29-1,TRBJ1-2,CSVEAAGNDGYTF
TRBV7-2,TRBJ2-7,CASSFGYSGEQYF
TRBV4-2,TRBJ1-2,CASSHAPREGGYTF
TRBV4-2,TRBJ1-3,CASSQVHGNTIYF
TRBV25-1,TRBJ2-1,CASSEWSGGTYNEQFF
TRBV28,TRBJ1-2,CASSLGGVPSFYGYTF
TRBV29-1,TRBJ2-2,CSLSPGTTGELFF